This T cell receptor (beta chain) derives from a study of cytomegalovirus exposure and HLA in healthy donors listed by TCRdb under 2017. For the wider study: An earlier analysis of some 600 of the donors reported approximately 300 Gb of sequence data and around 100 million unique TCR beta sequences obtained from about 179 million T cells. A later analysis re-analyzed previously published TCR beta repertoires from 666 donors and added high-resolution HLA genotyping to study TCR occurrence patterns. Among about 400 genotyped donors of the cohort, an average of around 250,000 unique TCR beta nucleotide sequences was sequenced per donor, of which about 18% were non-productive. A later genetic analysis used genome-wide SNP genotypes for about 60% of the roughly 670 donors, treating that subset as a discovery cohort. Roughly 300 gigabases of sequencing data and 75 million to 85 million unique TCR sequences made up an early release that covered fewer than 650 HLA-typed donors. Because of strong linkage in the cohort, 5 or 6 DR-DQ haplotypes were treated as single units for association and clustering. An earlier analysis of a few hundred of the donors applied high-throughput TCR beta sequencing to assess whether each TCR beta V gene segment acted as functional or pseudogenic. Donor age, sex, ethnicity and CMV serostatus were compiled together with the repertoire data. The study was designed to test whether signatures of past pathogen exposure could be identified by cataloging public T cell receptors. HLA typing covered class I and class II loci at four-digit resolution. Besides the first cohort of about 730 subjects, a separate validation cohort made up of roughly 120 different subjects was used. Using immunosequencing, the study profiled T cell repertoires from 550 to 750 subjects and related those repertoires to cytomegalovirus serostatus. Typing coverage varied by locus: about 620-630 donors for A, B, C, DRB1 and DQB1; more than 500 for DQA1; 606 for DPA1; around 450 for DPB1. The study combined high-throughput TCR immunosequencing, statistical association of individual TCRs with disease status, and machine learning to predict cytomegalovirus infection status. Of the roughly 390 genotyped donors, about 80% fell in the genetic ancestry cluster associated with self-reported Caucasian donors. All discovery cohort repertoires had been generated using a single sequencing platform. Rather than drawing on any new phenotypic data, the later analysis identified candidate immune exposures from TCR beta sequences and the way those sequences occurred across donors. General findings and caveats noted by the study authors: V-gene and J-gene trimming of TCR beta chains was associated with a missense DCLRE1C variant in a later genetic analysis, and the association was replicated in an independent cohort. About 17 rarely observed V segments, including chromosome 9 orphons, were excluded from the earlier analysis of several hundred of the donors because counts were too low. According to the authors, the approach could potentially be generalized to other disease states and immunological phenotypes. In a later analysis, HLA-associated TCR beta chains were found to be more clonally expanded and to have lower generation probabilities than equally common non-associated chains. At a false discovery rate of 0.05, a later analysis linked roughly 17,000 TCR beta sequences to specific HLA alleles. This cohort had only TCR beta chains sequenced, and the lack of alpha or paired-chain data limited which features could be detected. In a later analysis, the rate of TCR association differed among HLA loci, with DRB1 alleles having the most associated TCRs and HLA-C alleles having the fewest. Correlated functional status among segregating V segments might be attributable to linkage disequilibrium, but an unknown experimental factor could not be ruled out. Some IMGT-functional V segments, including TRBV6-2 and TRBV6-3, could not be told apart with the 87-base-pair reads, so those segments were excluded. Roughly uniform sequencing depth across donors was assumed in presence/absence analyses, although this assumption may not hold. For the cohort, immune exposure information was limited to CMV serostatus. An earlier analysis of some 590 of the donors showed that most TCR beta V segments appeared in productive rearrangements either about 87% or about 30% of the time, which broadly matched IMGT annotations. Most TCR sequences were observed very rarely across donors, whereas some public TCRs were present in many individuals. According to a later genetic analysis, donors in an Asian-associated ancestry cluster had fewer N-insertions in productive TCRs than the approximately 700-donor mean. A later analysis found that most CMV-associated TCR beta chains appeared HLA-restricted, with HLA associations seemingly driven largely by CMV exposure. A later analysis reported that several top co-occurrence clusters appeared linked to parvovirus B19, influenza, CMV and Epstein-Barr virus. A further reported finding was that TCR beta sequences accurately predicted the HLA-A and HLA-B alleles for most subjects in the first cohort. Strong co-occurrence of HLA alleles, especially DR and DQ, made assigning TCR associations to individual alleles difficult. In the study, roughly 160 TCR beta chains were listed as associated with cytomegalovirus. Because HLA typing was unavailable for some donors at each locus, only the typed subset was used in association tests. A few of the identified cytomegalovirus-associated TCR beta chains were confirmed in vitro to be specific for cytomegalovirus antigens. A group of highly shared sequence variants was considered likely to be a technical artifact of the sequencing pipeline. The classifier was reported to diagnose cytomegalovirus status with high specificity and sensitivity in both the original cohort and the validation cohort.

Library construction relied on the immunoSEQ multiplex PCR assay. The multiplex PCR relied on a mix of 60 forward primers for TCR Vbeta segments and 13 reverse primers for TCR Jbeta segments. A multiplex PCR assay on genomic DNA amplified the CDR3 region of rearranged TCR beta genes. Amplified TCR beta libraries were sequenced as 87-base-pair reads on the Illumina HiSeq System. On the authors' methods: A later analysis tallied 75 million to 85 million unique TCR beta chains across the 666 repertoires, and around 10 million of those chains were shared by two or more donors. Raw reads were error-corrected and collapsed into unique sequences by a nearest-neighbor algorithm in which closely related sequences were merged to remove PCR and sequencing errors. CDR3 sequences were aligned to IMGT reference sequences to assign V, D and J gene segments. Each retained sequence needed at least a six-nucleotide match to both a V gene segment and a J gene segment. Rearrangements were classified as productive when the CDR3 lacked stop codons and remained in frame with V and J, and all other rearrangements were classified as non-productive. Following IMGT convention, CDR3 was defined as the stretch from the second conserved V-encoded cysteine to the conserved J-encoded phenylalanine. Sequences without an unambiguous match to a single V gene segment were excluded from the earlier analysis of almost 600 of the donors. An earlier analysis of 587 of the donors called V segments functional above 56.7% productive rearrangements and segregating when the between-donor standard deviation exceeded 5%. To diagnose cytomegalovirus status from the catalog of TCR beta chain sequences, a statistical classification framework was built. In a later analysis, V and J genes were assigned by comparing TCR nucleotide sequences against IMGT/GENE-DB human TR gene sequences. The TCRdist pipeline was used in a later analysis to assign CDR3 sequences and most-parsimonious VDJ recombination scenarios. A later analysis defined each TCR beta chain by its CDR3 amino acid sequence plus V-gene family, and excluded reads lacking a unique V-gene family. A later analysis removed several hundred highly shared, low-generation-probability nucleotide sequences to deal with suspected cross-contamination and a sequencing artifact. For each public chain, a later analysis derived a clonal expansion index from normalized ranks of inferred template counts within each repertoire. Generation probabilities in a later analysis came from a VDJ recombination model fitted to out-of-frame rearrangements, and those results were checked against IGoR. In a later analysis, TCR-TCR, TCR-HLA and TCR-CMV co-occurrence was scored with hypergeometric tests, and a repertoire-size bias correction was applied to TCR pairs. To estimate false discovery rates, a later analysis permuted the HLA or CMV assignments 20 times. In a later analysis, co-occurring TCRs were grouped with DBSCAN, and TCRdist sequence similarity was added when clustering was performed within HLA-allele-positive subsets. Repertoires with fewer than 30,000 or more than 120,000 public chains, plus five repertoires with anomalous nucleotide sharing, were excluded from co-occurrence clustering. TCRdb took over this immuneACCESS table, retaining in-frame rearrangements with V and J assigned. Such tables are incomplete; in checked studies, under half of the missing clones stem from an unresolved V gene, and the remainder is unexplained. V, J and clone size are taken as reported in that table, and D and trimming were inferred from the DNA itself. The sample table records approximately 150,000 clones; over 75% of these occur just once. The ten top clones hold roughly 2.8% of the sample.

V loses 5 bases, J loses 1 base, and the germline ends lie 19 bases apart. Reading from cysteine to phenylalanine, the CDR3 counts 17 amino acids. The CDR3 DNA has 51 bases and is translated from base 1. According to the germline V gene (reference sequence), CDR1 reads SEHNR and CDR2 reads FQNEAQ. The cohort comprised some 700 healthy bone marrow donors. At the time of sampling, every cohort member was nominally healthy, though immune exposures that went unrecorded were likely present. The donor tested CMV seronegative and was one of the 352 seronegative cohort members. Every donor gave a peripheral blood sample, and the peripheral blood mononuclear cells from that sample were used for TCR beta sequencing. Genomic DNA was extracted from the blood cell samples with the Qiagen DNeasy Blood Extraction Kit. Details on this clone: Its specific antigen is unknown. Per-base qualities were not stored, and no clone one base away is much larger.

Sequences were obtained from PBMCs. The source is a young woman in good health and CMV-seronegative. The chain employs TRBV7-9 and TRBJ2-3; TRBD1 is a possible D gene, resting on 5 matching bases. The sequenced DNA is TGTGCCAGCAGCCCAACAAGGATCAGGGTCCGCACAGATACGCAGTATTTT. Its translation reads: CASSPTRIRVRTDTQYF. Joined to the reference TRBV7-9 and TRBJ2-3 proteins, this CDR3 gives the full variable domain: DTGVSQNPRHKITKRGQNVTFRCDPISEHNRLYWYRQTLGQGPEFLTYFQNEAQLEKSRLLSDRFSAERPKGSFSTLEIQRTEQGDSAMYLCASSPTRIRVRTDTQYFGPGTRLTVL.